Following are 7 T cell receptor beta chains from one sample sequenced in a study of siplizumab effects on memory and regulatory T cells. Assay used: immunoSEQ multiplex PCR; TCRdb lists only in-frame clones, some missing. The profile shows about 87,000 clones, 87% of them singletons. Sequencing was done on a sample of Tregs sorted from blood. These receptors were obtained from a human donor in good health.

This chain connects TRBV30 to TRBJ2-7; the D is unclear. Trimming stripped 2 bases from V and 0 bases from J, with 8 bases between. In germline, CDR1 is GTSNPN, CDR2 SVGIG (reference sequence). This CDR3 spans 13 amino acids. CDR3 in amino acids: CAWSQGVSYEQYF. In DNA form, the CDR3 reads TGTGCCTGGAGTCAAGGCGTCTCCTACGAGCAGTACTTC.

Note on this clone: One end of the junction does not line up with germline, which may come from a read error. The chain joins TRBV11-2 to TRBJ2-1; D is ambiguous. The CDR3 covers 15 residues. Germline-derived CDR1 and CDR2 are SGHAT and FQNNGV. The CDR3 DNA sequence: TGTGCCAGCAGCTTAGATTGGGGTACCTACAGTGAGCAGTTCTTC. Encoded protein: CASSLDWGTYSEQFF.

The rearrangement joins TRBV12-5 to TRBJ2-2; D uncertain. Germline V gives CDR1 LGHNT, CDR2 FRNRAP. The V gene lost 5 bases and the J gene lost 5 bases, with 12 bases spanning the gap. The CDR3 has 14 residues. The CDR3 bases are TGTGCTAGTGGTCTAACCGGCCTGACCGGGGAGCTGTTTTTT. Encoded protein: CASGLTGLTGELFF.

This clone has a single count. The rearrangement links TRBV25-1 to TRBJ1-2; TRBD1 matches 9 bases. CDR3 length equals 13 residues. Germline V gene lookup returns CDR1 MGHDK and CDR2 SYGVNS. The V gene end was trimmed by 2 bases and the J gene end by 7 bases; junction bases not matched to a gene: 2. CDR3 region: CASSEGTGSGYTF. The CDR3 region has the DNA TGTGCCAGCAGTGAAGGGACAGGGAGTGGCTACACCTTC.

The gene calls are TRBV6-6 and TRBJ2-7; D is unclear. Germline assignment: CDR1 MNHNY and CDR2 SVGAGI (reference sequence). V lost 8 bases, J lost 0 bases, and 5 bases lay in between. The CDR3 spans 11 residues. CDR3 bases: TGTGCCAGCCGTAGCTCCTACGAGCAGTACTTC. Its translation: CASRSSYEQYF.

The J gene is TRBJ1-6, the V gene TRBV28; the D gene is possibly TRBD1 (5 bases). Germline V gene sequence: CDR1 MDHEN, CDR2 SYDVKM. V was shortened by 8 bases and J by 0 bases, with 8 bases between the two germline ends. This CDR3 region has 14 residues. The DNA for the CDR3 is TGTGCCAGCGGGGGAGGCTCCTATAATTCACCCCTCCACTTT. This gives the protein CASGGGSYNSPLHF.

The chain has TRBV10-3 and TRBJ1-1, with D unclear. Germline loops: CDR1 ENHRY, CDR2 SYGVKD. The length of the CDR3 is 15 residues. V was clipped by 4 bases and J by 0 bases, with 12 bases between them. The CDR3 DNA reads as TGTGCCATCAGTGTATCCGGGCTTATGAACACTGAAGCTTTCTTT. Translating gives CAISVSGLMNTEAFF.